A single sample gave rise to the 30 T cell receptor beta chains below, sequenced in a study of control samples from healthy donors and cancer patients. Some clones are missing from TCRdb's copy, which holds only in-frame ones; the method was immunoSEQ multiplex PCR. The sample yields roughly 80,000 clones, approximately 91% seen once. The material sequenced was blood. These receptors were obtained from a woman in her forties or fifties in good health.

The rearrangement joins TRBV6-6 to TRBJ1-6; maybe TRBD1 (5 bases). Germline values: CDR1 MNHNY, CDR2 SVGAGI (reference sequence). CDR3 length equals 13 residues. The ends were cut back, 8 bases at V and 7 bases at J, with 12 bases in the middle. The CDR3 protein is CASWDPENSPLHF. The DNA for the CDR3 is TGTGCCAGCTGGGACCCCGAGAATTCACCCCTCCACTTT.

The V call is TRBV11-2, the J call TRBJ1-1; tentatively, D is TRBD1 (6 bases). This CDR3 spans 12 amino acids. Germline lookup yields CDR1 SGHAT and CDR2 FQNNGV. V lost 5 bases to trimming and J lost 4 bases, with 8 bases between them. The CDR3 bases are TGTGCCAGCAGCCCGACAGGCACTGAAGCTTTCTTT. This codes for CASSPTGTEAFF.

The chain's CDR3 is CSVSGQGVYNEQFF. The CDR3 DNA is TGCAGCGTGTCGGGACAAGGAGTCTACAATGAGCAGTTCTTC. V usage is TRBV29-1 and J usage is TRBJ2-1, with D tentatively TRBD1 (6 bases). CDR3 size: 14 residues. Germline loops: CDR1 SQVTM, CDR2 ANQGSEA. Trimming took off 6 bases at V and 3 bases at J, with 15 bases between the two ends.

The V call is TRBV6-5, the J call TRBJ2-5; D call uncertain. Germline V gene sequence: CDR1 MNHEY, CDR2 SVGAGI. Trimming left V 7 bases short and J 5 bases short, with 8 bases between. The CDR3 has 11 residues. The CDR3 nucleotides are TGTGCCAGCATGGGTCGGGAGACCCAGTACTTC. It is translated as CASMGRETQYF.

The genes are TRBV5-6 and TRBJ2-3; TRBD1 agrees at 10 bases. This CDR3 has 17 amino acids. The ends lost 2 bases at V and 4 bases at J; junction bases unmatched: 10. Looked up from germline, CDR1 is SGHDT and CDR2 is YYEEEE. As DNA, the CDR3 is TGTGCCAGCAGCTTTAAATGGACAGGGGGATCTTCAGATACGCAGTATTTT. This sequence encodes CASSFKWTGGSSDTQYF.

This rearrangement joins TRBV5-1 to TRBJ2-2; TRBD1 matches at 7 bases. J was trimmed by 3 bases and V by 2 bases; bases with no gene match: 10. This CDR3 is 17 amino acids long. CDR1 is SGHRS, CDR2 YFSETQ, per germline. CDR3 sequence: CASSFSHGQVDTGELFF. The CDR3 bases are TGCGCCAGCAGCTTCTCTCATGGACAGGTGGACACCGGGGAGCTGTTTTTT.

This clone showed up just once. CDR3 region: CASQLQGGVGTEAFF. The CDR3 DNA sequence: TGTGCCAGTCAACTTCAGGGCGGAGTAGGCACTGAAGCTTTCTTT. V is TRBV19 and J is TRBJ1-1, with D possibly TRBD1 on 5 matching bases. CDR1 is LNHDA and CDR2 is SQIVND in the germline V gene (reference sequence). The germline V and J ends were trimmed by 8 bases and 4 bases, with 20 bases remaining between them. The CDR3 contains 15 residues.

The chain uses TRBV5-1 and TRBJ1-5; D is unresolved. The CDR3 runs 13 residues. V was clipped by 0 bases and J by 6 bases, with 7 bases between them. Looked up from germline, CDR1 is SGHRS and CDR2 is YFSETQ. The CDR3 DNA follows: TGCGCCAGCAGCTTGGATGCGGGTCAGCCCCAGCATTTT. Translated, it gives CASSLDAGQPQHF.

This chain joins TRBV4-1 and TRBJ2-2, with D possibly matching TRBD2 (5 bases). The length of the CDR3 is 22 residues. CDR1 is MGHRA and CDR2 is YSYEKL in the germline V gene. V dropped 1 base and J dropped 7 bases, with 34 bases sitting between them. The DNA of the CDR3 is TGCGCCAGCAGCCAAGTCTTGATCATGAAATTGGGTGGTTCGAGGGTTAGCGGGGAGCTGTTTTTT. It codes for CASSQVLIMKLGGSRVSGELFF.

Written as DNA, the CDR3 is TGTGCCAGCAGCAGTGACAGGGGGAATGAAAAACTGTTTTTT. This encodes CASSSDRGNEKLFF. The genes are TRBV2 and TRBJ1-4, with 9 bases fitting TRBD1. V shed 6 bases and J 5 bases; nucleotides not matched to a gene: 4. The CDR3 is 14 residues long. CDR1 SNHLY and CDR2 FYNNEI come from the germline V gene.

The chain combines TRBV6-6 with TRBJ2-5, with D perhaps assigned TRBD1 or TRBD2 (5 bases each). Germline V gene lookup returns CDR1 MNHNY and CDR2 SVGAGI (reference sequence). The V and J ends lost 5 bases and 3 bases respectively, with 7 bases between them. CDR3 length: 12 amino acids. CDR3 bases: TGTGCCAGCAGTGGGACGGAAGAGACCCAGTACTTC. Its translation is CASSGTEETQYF.

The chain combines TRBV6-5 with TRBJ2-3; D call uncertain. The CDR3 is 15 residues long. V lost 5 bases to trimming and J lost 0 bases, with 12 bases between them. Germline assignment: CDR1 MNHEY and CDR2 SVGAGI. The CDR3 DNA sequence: TGTGCCAGCAGTCCGCTACAGCTTAGCACAGATACGCAGTATTTT. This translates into CASSPLQLSTDTQYF.

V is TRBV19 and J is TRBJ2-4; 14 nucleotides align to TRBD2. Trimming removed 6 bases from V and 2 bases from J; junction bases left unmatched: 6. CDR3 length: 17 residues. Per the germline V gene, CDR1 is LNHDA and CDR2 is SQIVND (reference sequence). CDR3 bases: TGTGCCAGTAGGCCGGGACTAGCGGGGGTTACCAAAAACATTCAGTACTTC. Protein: CASRPGLAGVTKNIQYF.

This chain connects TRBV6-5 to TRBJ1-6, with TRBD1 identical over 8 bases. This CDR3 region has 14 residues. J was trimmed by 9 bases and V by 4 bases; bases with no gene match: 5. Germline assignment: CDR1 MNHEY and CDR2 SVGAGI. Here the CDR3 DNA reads TGTGCCAGCAGTTTGGACAGGGCACCTTCACCCCTCCACTTT. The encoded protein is CASSLDRAPSPLHF.

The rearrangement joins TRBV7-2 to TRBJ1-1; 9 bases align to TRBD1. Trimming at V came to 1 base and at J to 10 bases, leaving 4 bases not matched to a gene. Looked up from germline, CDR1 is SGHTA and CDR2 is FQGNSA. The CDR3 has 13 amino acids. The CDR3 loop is CASSLDRGHGAFF. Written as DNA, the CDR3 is TGTGCCAGCAGCTTAGACAGGGGGCACGGAGCTTTCTTT.

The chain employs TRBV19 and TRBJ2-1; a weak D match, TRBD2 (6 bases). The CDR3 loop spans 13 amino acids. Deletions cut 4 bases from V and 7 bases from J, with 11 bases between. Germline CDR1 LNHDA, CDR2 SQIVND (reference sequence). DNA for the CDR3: TGTGCCAGTAGTAGCCGGGACTGGAATGAGCAGTTCTTC. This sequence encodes CASSSRDWNEQFF.

CDR3 bases: TGTGCCAGCAGCCAGGGGGCCACTGAAGCTTTCTTT. It encodes CASSQGATEAFF. The J gene is TRBJ1-1, the V gene TRBV6-5, with 8 bases that match TRBD1. V shed 6 bases, J shed 4 bases, and the junction held 1 base outside the gene matches. The CDR3 totals 12 residues. CDR1 and CDR2 (germline): MNHEY, SVGAGI.

This chain's CDR3 is CASSMGRGYEQYF. CDR3 DNA sequence: TGTGCCAGTAGTATGGGCCGTGGCTACGAGCAGTACTTC. The V gene is TRBV19, the J gene TRBJ2-7; D is unresolved. The CDR3 runs to 13 residues. The V and J ends lost 3 bases and 3 bases respectively, with 9 bases between them. Germline CDR1 reads LNHDA; CDR2 reads SQIVND (reference sequence).

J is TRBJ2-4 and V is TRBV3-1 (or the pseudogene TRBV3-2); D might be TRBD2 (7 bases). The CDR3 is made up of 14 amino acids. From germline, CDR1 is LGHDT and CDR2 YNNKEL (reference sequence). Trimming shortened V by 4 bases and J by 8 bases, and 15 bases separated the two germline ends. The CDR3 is CASSLTGGGDIQYF. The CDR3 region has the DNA TGTGCCAGCAGCCTCACGGGGGGCGGGGACATTCAGTACTTC.

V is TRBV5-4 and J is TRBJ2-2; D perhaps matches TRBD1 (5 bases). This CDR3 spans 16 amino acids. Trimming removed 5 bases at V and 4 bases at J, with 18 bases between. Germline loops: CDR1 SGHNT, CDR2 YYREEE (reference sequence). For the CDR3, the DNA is TGTGCCAGCAGTTCCCTTTTCTCAGGGTTCACCGGGGAGCTGTTTTTT. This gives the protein CASSSLFSGFTGELFF.

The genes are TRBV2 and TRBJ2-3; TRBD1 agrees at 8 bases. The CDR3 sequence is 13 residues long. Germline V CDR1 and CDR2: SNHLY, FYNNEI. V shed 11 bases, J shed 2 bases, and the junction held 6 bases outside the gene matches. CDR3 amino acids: CARGTGITDTQYF. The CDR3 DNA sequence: TGTGCCCGAGGGACAGGCATCACAGATACGCAGTATTTT.

CDR3 region: CASSLGQNTEAFF. The DNA for the CDR3 is TGTGCCAGCAGCTTAGGACAGAACACTGAAGCTTTCTTT. This rearrangement joins TRBV7-9 to TRBJ1-1, with D uncertain. Trimming shortened V by 1 base and J by 1 base, and 4 bases separated the two germline ends. CDR1 is SEHNR and CDR2 is FQNEAQ in the germline V gene (reference sequence). The CDR3 totals 13 residues.

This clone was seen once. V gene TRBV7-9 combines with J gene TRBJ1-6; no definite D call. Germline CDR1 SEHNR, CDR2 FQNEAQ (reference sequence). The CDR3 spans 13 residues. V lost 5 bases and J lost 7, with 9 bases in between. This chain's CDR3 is CASSLGVNSPLHF. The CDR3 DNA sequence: TGTGCCAGCAGCCTTGGGGTAAATTCACCCCTCCACTTT.

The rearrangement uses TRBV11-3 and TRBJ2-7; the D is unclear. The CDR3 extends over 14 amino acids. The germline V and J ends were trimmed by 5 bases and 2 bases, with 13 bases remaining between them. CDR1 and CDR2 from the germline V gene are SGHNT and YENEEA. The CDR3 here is CASSPIVITYEQYF. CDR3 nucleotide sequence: TGTGCCAGCAGCCCCATCGTGATCACCTACGAGCAGTACTTC.

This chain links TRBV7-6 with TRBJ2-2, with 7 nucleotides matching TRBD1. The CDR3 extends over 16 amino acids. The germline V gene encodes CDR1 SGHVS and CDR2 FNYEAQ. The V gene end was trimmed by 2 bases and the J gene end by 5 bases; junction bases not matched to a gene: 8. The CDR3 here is CASSLMLGGRTGELFF. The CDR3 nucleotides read TGTGCCAGCAGCTTAATGTTAGGGGGCAGAACCGGGGAGCTGTTTTTT.

The CDR3 sequence: CASSIGLRSTGNTIYF. The CDR3 DNA follows: TGTGCCAGTAGTATAGGTCTTCGGAGCACTGGAAACACCATATATTTT. The chain recombines TRBV19 with TRBJ1-3; D gene ambiguous. V was trimmed by 1 base and J by 2 bases, leaving 12 bases between them. Germline lookup yields CDR1 LNHDA and CDR2 SQIVND (reference sequence). This CDR3 spans 16 amino acids.

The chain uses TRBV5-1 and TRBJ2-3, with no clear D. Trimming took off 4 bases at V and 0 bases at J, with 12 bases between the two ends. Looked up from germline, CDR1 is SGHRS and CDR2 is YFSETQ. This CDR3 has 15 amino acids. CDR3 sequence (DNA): TGCGCCAGCAGCCCGGAGACACGTAGCACAGATACGCAGTATTTT. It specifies CASSPETRSTDTQYF.

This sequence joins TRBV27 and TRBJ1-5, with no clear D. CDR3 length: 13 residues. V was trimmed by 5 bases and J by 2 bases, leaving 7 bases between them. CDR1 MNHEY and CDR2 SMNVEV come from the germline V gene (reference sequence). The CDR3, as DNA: TGTGCCAGCAGTATTAGGGGCAATCAGCCCCAGCATTTT. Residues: CASSIRGNQPQHF.

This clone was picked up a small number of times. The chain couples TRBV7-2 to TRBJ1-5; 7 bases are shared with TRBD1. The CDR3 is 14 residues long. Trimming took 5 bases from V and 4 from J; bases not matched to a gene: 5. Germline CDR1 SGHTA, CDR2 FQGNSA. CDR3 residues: CASSQGGVNQPQHF. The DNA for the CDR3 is TGTGCCAGCAGCCAGGGGGGGGTGAATCAGCCCCAGCATTTT.

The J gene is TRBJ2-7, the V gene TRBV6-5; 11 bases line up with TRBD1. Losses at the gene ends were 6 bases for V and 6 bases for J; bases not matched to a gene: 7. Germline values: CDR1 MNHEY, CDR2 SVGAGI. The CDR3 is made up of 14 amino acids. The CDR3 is CASRPGTGGPEQYF. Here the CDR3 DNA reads TGTGCCAGCAGACCCGGGACAGGGGGTCCCGAGCAGTACTTC.